This TCR beta chain was documented in a study of blood T cell repertoires in COVID-19 (dated by TCRdb to the early 2020s). Background on the whole study: Samples covering the acute and convalescent phases of COVID-19 were provided by collaborators in the United States, Italy and Spain. A de-identified subject ID, COVID-19 status, age in years and sex were almost always included in the sample metadata. Where available, HLA class I and class II types were taken from metadata supplied by the sample provider and were not determined by assay-based typing. Deeply sampled blood TCRbeta repertoires from subjects exposed to, actively infected with, or recovered from COVID-19 were included in the dataset. The repertoires were released in a freely available public database meant as a resource for research on the immune response to SARS-CoV-2. The material from the prospective study consisted of cDNA or gDNA derived from T cells, B-cell-depleted T cells, or PBMCs. The samples were drawn from the first 160 participants of the ongoing ImmuneRACE study and from more than 1,000 subjects provided by 6 global collaborators. Overall results and qualifications from the work: How much clinical and demographic metadata was included differed by source and by participant, and the metadata was provided uncurated.

At one collaborating source in Seattle, patients were enrolled during active infection and were followed longitudinally through the course of disease. The collaborating institutions used their own protocols to collect whole blood in K2EDTA tubes. Collaborator samples were shipped for TCRbeta analysis as frozen whole blood, isolated PBMCs, or DNA extracted from either sample type. About this clone: Its antigen remains undetermined. Base qualities were left out, and no much larger clone turns up one base away.

TCRbeta CDR3 regions were amplified from genomic DNA by means of the immunoSEQ Assay, a bias-controlled multiplex PCR. As for how the authors treated the data: Nucleated cell counts per sample were estimated from amplification of reference gene primers within the assay. Sequence reads were collapsed and filtered to measure the absolute abundance of every unique TCRbeta CDR3 rearrangement. For each sample, productive Simpson clonality was calculated as the square root of Simpson's diversity index across productive rearrangements. The clones in this table, taken by TCRdb from immuneACCESS, are in-frame only. Not every clone is retained; where verified, under half of the shortfall comes from an unresolved V gene, and the cause of the rest is unknown. That table supplies the V and J calls and clone size; D and trimming were determined from the DNA. The sample table contains almost 400,000 clones; only one count was recorded for over 75% of them. Roughly 2% of the sample is taken by the ten largest.

This TCR was recovered from a woman in her sixties or seventies with COVID-19, enrolled during active disease. Sample: peripheral blood.

The CDR3 here reads CASSPWTGGNLSYTF. The bases read TGTGCCAGCAGCCCCTGGACAGGGGGTAACCTTAGCTACACCTTC. This sequence uses TRBV5-4 and TRBJ1-2; 10 central bases correspond to TRBD1. V and J are trimmed by 4 bases and 9 bases, and the gene matches miss 12 bases of the junction. The germline V gene (reference sequence) supplies CDR1 SGHNT and CDR2 YYREEE. The CDR3 measures 15 amino acids from cysteine to phenylalanine. This entry keeps only the CDR3 DNA: 45 bases, framed from base 1. The entire variable domain, with the stretches around the CDR3 drawn from the reference TRBV5-4 and TRBJ1-2 proteins, is ETGVTQSPTHLIKTRGQQVTLRCSSQSGHNTVSWYQQALGQGPQFIFQYYREEENGRGNFPPRFSGLQFPNYSSELNVNALELDDSALYLCASSPWTGGNLSYTFGSGTRLTVV.